This TCR beta chain is drawn from a study of control samples from healthy donors and cancer patients. The CDR3 sequence is 16 residues long. Germline trimming cut 6 bases from V and 2 bases from J; bases unmatched to any gene: 10. Germline lookup yields CDR1 KGHSH and CDR2 LQKENI. Sequencing was performed with immunoSEQ multiplex PCR; in TCRdb, only in-frame clones are kept and a portion is missing. The data hold about 92,000 clones, with 82% observed a single time. The TCR was taken from a woman aged 55-75 years in good health. Sequenced input: blood. The V and J genes are TRBV18 and TRBJ2-1; 7 bases agree with TRBD2. The DNA of the CDR3 is TGTGCCAGCTCTCGCCGGACTAGTGGTGCCTACAATGAGCAGTTCTTC. As protein: CASSRRTSGAYNEQFF.